The clone carrying this T cell receptor (beta chain) has at least ten counts. The antigen remains unidentified. The data were taken from a study of spatial heterogeneity in lung cancer. Study-wide context: Roughly 2 years after resection was the median timing of the follow-up PBMC samples, which were sequenced when available. Study observations and caveats: Ubiquitous, expanded tumor-derived TCRs were more frequently observed in blood at resection than at follow-up.

With 7 bases removed from V and 6 bases from J, the gap between germline ends came to 18 bases. The CDR3 has 13 amino acids. Germline V lookup: CDR1 SQVTM, CDR2 ANQGSEA. Described time point: blood at routine non-recurrence follow-up after resection. The input material, whole RNA from tumor, nontumor lung or frozen PBMC, was sequenced unsorted. All TCR cDNA molecules were individually tagged with a unique molecular identifier. TCRdb re-called the 5' RACE reads through MiXCR, storing one row per CDR3 protein. The top ten clones hold around 16% of a sample with some 110,000 distinct CDR3 sequences, about 12% of them seen once.

The chain combines TRBV29-1 with TRBJ1-2; the D gene is possibly TRBD1 (6 bases). Specimen: PBMCs, collected at follow-up. This receptor was obtained from a male donor with early-stage non-small cell lung cancer. For the CDR3, the DNA is TGCAGCGCCAGACAGGACGCCCACGATGGCTACACCTTC. Translation: CSARQDAHDGYTF.